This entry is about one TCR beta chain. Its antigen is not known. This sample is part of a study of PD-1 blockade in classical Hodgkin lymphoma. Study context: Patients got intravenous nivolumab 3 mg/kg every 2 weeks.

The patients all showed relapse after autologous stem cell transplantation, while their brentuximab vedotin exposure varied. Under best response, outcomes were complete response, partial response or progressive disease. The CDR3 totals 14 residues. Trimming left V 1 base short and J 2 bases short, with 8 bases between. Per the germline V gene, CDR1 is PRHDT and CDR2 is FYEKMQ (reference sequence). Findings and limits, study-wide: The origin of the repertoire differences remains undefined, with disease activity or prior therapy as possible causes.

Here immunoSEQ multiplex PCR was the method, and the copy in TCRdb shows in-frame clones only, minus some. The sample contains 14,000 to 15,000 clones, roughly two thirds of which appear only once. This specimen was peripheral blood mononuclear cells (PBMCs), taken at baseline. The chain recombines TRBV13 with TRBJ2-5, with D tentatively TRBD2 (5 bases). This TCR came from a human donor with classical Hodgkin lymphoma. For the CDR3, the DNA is TGTGCCAGCAGCTTAGCACGGACTCAAGAGACCCAGTACTTC. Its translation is CASSLARTQETQYF.